This entry lists 7 T cell receptor beta chains sequenced from one sample in a study of PD-L1 blockade in urothelial cancer. Sequencing was performed with immunoSEQ multiplex PCR; in TCRdb, only in-frame clones are kept and a portion is missing. Found here are 40,000 to 50,000 clones, more than 75% of them singletons; the top ten hold over 9.5%. Time point denoted: peripheral blood 6 weeks after treatment start. Sample: PBMCs, taken around atezolizumab (anti-PD-L1) treatment. The receptors here all came from a man aged 55 to 69 with urothelial cancer.

The chain recombines TRBV9 with TRBJ1-6; D gene ambiguous. Germline V gene data show CDR1 as SGDLS and CDR2 as YYNGEE. V was pared by 0 bases and J by 9 bases, with 13 bases between. CDR3 length: 15 residues. CDR3 coding DNA: TGTGCCAGCAGCGTAGCTGGAGGGTACGGTTCACCCCTCCACTTT. Amino acid sequence: CASSVAGGYGSPLHF.

This clone was counted only a few times. The chain joins TRBV14 to TRBJ2-4, with TRBD1 as a possible D gene (5 bases). V gave up 0 bases and J gave up 6 bases, with 9 bases separating them. The CDR3 has 14 amino acids. Germline CDR1 and CDR2: SGHDN and FVKESK. This CDR3 reads CASSQEGVLNIQYF. In nucleotides, the CDR3 is TGTGCCAGCAGCCAAGAAGGGGTTCTAAACATTCAGTACTTC.

V and J are TRBV7-3 and TRBJ2-3; 15 nucleotides match TRBD2. Trimming cost V 5 bases and J 2 bases; bases outside gene matches: 5. The CDR3 totals 17 residues. Germline lookup yields CDR1 SGHTA and CDR2 FQGTGA. CDR3 in DNA: TGTGCCAGCAGCACGGGACTAGCGGGGGGCACCACAGATACGCAGTATTTT. Translating it yields CASSTGLAGGTTDTQYF.

The rearrangement links TRBV2 to TRBJ1-1; 7 bases map to TRBD1. Germline V lookup: CDR1 SNHLY, CDR2 FYNNEI. The junction had 4 bases not matched to a gene; V was cut back by 6 bases and J by 0 bases. The CDR3 has 14 amino acids. Here the CDR3 reads CASRTDRVNTEAFF. For the CDR3, the DNA is TGTGCCAGCAGAACAGACAGGGTGAACACTGAAGCTTTCTTT.

V is TRBV7-2 and J is TRBJ1-2, with no clear D. The CDR3 runs 16 residues. The germline V gene encodes CDR1 SGHTA and CDR2 FQGNSA. Trimming stripped 2 bases from V and 2 bases from J, with 15 bases between. CDR3 in amino acids: CASSLLRVGGNYGYTF. Written as DNA, the CDR3 is TGTGCCAGCAGCTTACTACGGGTAGGCGGCAACTATGGCTACACCTTC.

The V call is TRBV30, the J call TRBJ2-1, with 13 bases lining up with TRBD2. CDR1 and CDR2 from the germline V gene are GTSNPN and SVGIG (reference sequence). V was pared by 4 bases and J by 5 bases, with 8 bases of the junction left unmatched. The CDR3 runs 16 residues. CDR3 residues: CAWKLAGGEWDNEQFF. Written as DNA, the CDR3 is TGTGCCTGGAAACTAGCGGGGGGGGAATGGGACAATGAGCAGTTCTTC. Drawing the rest from reference TRBV30 and TRBJ2-1, the complete variable domain is SQTIHQWPATLVQPVGSPLSLECTVEGTSNPNLYWYRQAAGRGLQLLFYSVGIGQISSEVPQNLSASRPQDRQFILSSKKLLLSDSGFYLCAWKLAGGEWDNEQFFGPGTRLTVL.

The genes are TRBV15 and TRBJ1-1, with D perhaps TRBD1 (6 bases). CDR3 size: 12 residues. The germline V gene has CDR1 LNHNV and CDR2 YYDKDF (reference sequence). Trimming took 5 bases from V and 10 from J, leaving 14 bases between them. CDR3 DNA: TGTGCCACCAGCCGCCAGACAGGACTAGCTTTCTTT. The encoded protein is CATSRQTGLAFF.